The 30 T cell receptor beta chains below were found in one sample sequenced in a study of blood T cell repertoires in COVID-19 (dated by TCRdb to 2020 to 2021). To prepare the library, the immunoSEQ multiplex PCR assay was applied. TCRdb carries this immuneACCESS record with in-frame sequences only. Its versions omit some clonotypes, under half of them owing to an unresolved V gene in the studies checked, with the rest unexplained. The sample contains 150,000 to 200,000 clones, around 90% of them found a single time. The ten largest clones take up roughly 8.4% of the sample. The sample taken for sequencing was PBMCs or T cells enriched from blood (not recorded which). These receptors came from a woman aged 18 to 35 who had recovered from COVID-19.

The rearrangement links TRBV9 to TRBJ2-3; D perhaps matches TRBD2 (6 bases). The CDR3 length is 16 residues. CDR1 and CDR2 (germline): SGDLS, YYNGEE. V was shortened by 3 bases and J by 4 bases, with 18 bases between the two germline ends. As DNA, the CDR3 is TGTGCCAGCAGCGCCCCCGGGACTTCGGGGCCAGATACGCAGTATTTT. This sequence encodes CASSAPGTSGPDTQYF.

This chain joins TRBV12-5 and TRBJ2-7, with 10 bases identical to TRBD1. CDR3 length: 17 amino acids. The V and J ends lost 3 bases and 3 bases, in that order; junction bases with no gene match: 11. In germline, CDR1 is LGHNT, CDR2 FRNRAP. CDR3 in DNA: TGTGCTAGTGGTTTCTCGGGGACAGGGGACAACTTCTACGAGCAGTACTTC. Protein: CASGFSGTGDNFYEQYF. The whole variable domain, remainder taken from reference TRBV12-5 and TRBJ2-7, is DARVTQTPRHKVTEMGQEVTMRCQPILGHNTVFWYRQTMMQGLELLAYFRNRAPLDDSGMPKDRFSAEMPDATLATLKIQPSEPRDSAVYFCASGFSGTGDNFYEQYFGPGTRLTVT.

The V gene is TRBV6-9, the J gene TRBJ2-7, with 7 nucleotides matching TRBD1. The CDR3 consists of 16 residues. CDR1 MNHGY and CDR2 SVAAGI come from the germline V gene. V trimming: 2 bases; J trimming: 4 bases; junction bases outside the gene matches: 11. The CDR3 DNA follows: TGTGCCAGCAGTTATCATCCCCGACAGGGTAGATACGAGCAGTACTTC. Translating gives CASSYHPRQGRYEQYF.

This clone came up a few times. V usage is TRBV28 and J usage is TRBJ1-3; possibly TRBD1 for D (5 bases). Trimming shortened V by 3 bases and J by 0 bases, and 9 bases separated the two germline ends. Germline V gene lookup returns CDR1 MDHEN and CDR2 SYDVKM. CDR3 size: 15 residues. The CDR3 DNA follows: TGTGCCAGCAGTTTGGGAGGGGTCTCTGGAAACACCATATATTTT. Protein sequence: CASSLGGVSGNTIYF.

The gene calls are TRBV7-9 and TRBJ1-2; D remains ambiguous. Germline-derived CDR1 and CDR2 are SEHNR and FQNEAQ (reference sequence). CDR3 length equals 14 residues. Trimming left V 4 bases short and J 3 bases short, with 12 bases between. CDR3: CASSSGSGHYGYTF. CDR3 nucleotides: TGTGCCAGCAGCTCGGGGTCTGGGCACTATGGCTACACCTTC.

J is TRBJ1-1 and V is TRBV27, with D unresolved. Trimming cost V 5 bases and J 1 base, with 5 bases left between them. Per the germline V gene, CDR1 is MNHEY and CDR2 is SMNVEV (reference sequence). CDR3 length equals 12 residues. CDR3 sequence reads: CASSPKNTEAFF. CDR3 in DNA: TGTGCCAGCAGTCCTAAGAACACTGAAGCTTTCTTT.

This clone was detected once. The rearrangement joins TRBV4-1 to TRBJ2-3; the match to TRBD1 covers 9 bases. Germline assignment: CDR1 MGHRA and CDR2 YSYEKL. This CDR3 has 15 residues. With 7 bases clipped from V and 4 bases from J, the junction kept 9 bases outside the gene matches. CDR3 nucleotide sequence: TGCGCCAGCATCTCCGGGACAGGGATTGCAGATACGCAGTATTTT. It specifies CASISGTGIADTQYF.

A single count supports this clone. This chain connects TRBV6-2 or TRBV6-3 to TRBJ2-3; TRBD2 matches 12 bases. Germline-derived CDR1 and CDR2 are MNHEY and SVGEGT. The CDR3 totals 16 residues. Trimming at V came to 5 bases and at J to 3 bases, leaving 6 bases not matched to a gene. In DNA, the CDR3 is TGTGCCAGCAGTCCACCTAGCGGGGGGGGGACAGATACGCAGTATTTT. Amino acid sequence: CASSPPSGGGTDTQYF.

The chain recombines TRBV30 with TRBJ1-4, with D unclear. CDR3 length: 16 amino acids. V was cut by 1 base and J by 6 bases, with 18 bases left in between. The germline CDR1 and CDR2 sequences are GTSNPN and SVGIG (reference sequence). The DNA for the CDR3 is TGTGCCTGGAGTGACTTGGGCAGTCCGGGGTATGAAAAACTGTTTTTT. It is translated as CAWSDLGSPGYEKLFF.

The chain's CDR3 is CASSPGAGNQETQYF. CDR3 sequence (DNA): TGTGCCAGCAGCCCGGGAGCGGGGAACCAAGAGACCCAGTACTTC. This chain links TRBV9 with TRBJ2-5, with 7 bases identical to TRBD2. This CDR3 comprises 15 residues. Germline CDR1 is SGDLS and CDR2 is YYNGEE. With 4 bases clipped from V and 0 bases from J, the junction kept 6 bases outside the gene matches.

This chain uses TRBV30 with TRBJ1-1; possibly TRBD1 for D (6 bases). Per the germline V gene, CDR1 is GTSNPN and CDR2 is SVGIG (reference sequence). The CDR3 contains 14 residues. V was cut by 8 bases and J by 3 bases, with 19 bases left in between. CDR3 protein: CARGRWSGDTEAFF. The CDR3 DNA follows: TGTGCCCGGGGGCGGTGGTCCGGGGACACTGAAGCTTTCTTT.

J is TRBJ2-3 and V is TRBV6-1, with D maybe TRBD1 (5 bases). The germline CDR1 and CDR2 sequences are MNHNS and SASEGT. V was cut by 2 bases and J by 1 base, with 10 bases left in between. The CDR3 has 15 residues. As DNA, the CDR3 is TGTGCCAGCAGTGAATACCCCAGGGGCACAGATACGCAGTATTTT. It yields the protein CASSEYPRGTDTQYF.

This clone was observed once. The gene calls are TRBV5-4 and TRBJ2-7; D is possibly TRBD2 (6 bases). Germline V gene sequence: CDR1 SGHNT, CDR2 YYREEE (reference sequence). Trimming shortened V by 0 bases and J by 0 bases, and 10 bases separated the two germline ends. The CDR3 loop spans 15 amino acids. CDR3 bases: TGTGCCAGCAGCTTGGGAAAGGGACTCTCCTACGAGCAGTACTTC. Amino acids: CASSLGKGLSYEQYF. Combining the CDR3 with reference TRBV5-4 and TRBJ2-7 gives the whole variable domain ETGVTQSPTHLIKTRGQQVTLRCSSQSGHNTVSWYQQALGQGPQFIFQYYREEENGRGNFPPRFSGLQFPNYSSELNVNALELDDSALYLCASSLGKGLSYEQYFGPGTRLTVT.

There are a few counts of this clone. The chain has TRBV19 and TRBJ2-6; D might be TRBD2 (5 bases). From germline, CDR1 is LNHDA and CDR2 SQIVND (reference sequence). Deletions cut 5 bases from V and 0 bases from J, with 8 bases between. The CDR3 runs to 15 residues. The CDR3 sequence: CASSLRGSGANVLTF. CDR3 coding DNA: TGTGCCAGTAGTCTCCGGGGCTCTGGGGCCAACGTCCTGACTTTC.

The chain carries TRBV10-3 and TRBJ1-1; D not resolved. CDR1 and CDR2 from the germline V gene are ENHRY and SYGVKD. V was cut by 4 bases and J by 2 bases, with 14 bases left in between. The CDR3 contains 15 residues. The CDR3 bases are TGTGCCATCAGTGGGTCCACGGGTTTCAACACTGAAGCTTTCTTT. This encodes CAISGSTGFNTEAFF.

V is TRBV5-1 and J is TRBJ2-2; D is possibly TRBD1 (6 bases). Deletions cut 4 bases from V and 3 bases from J, with 13 bases between. This CDR3 region has 15 residues. Germline CDR1 is SGHRS and CDR2 is YFSETQ. CDR3 sequence reads: CASSTQGADTGELFF. In DNA form, the CDR3 reads TGCGCCAGCAGCACACAGGGTGCGGACACCGGGGAGCTGTTTTTT. Combining the CDR3 with reference TRBV5-1 and TRBJ2-2 gives the whole variable domain KAGVTQTPRYLIKTRGQQVTLSCSPISGHRSVSWYQQTPGQGLQFLFEYFSETQRNKGNFPGRFSGRQFSNSRSEMNVSTLELGDSALYLCASSTQGADTGELFFGEGSRLTVL.

V is TRBV14 and J is TRBJ2-1; 9 bases are shared with TRBD1. The CDR3 covers 16 residues. V lost 3 bases, J lost 4 bases, and 7 bases stayed unmatched. Per germline, CDR1 SGHDN and CDR2 FVKESK. DNA of the CDR3: TGTGCCAGCAGCCACCGACAGGGGGGGATATACAATGAGCAGTTCTTC. Protein product: CASSHRQGGIYNEQFF.

The gene calls are TRBV29-1 and TRBJ1-2, with D tentatively TRBD1 (5 bases). Germline values: CDR1 SQVTM, CDR2 ANQGSEA. The V and J ends lost 7 bases and 5 bases respectively, with 29 bases between them. The CDR3 loop spans 17 amino acids. CDR3 DNA sequence: TGCAGCGCCCTATCCGGGACTCCCAAGCTGTTGTTATATGGCTACACCTTC. Protein product: CSALSGTPKLLLYGYTF.

The chain recombines TRBV28 with TRBJ1-2; 12 nucleotides agree with TRBD1. Trimming removed 4 bases from V and 8 bases from J; junction bases left unmatched: 5. CDR3 length: 14 amino acids. Germline V CDR1 and CDR2: MDHEN, SYDVKM. The CDR3 loop reads CASSSGQGAYGYTF. The CDR3 coding sequence is TGTGCCAGCAGTTCGGGACAGGGGGCGTACGGCTACACCTTC.

V usage is TRBV3-1 (or the pseudogene TRBV3-2) and J usage is TRBJ1-6; tentatively, D is TRBD1 (6 bases). Germline CDR1 and CDR2: LGHDT and YNNKEL (reference sequence). This CDR3 has 14 amino acids. The V end was cut by 4 bases, the J end by 10 bases, with 14 bases between. CDR3 region: CASSRPDSNSPLHF. The CDR3 region has the DNA TGTGCCAGCAGCCGCCCGGACAGCAACTCACCCCTCCACTTT.

The V and J genes are TRBV3-1 (or the pseudogene TRBV3-2) and TRBJ2-1; 11 bases are shared with TRBD2. Per the germline V gene, CDR1 is LGHDT and CDR2 is YNNKEL (reference sequence). The CDR3 is made up of 14 amino acids. V lost 4 bases and J lost 8; bases outside the gene matches: 4. CDR3 nucleotides: TGTGCCAGCAGCCCACTGACTAGCGGGGATGAGCAGTTCTTC. Its translation is CASSPLTSGDEQFF.

The V and J genes are TRBV9 and TRBJ1-1, with D uncertain. V gave up 3 bases and J gave up 0 bases, with 15 bases separating them. The germline gives CDR1 SGDLS, CDR2 YYNGEE. The CDR3 sequence is 16 residues long. CDR3 coding DNA: TGTGCCAGCAGCGATGCCCCCATAGTGATGAACACTGAAGCTTTCTTT. As protein: CASSDAPIVMNTEAFF.

This chain connects TRBV13 to TRBJ2-3; TRBD2 matches 10 bases. V trimming: 2 bases; J trimming: 4 bases; junction bases outside the gene matches: 6. The CDR3 has 16 amino acids. In germline, CDR1 is PRHDT, CDR2 FYEKMQ (reference sequence). CDR3 residues: CASSLLLAGGSDTQYF. The CDR3 DNA sequence: TGTGCCAGCAGCTTATTGTTAGCGGGGGGATCAGATACGCAGTATTTT. Based on the CDR3 plus reference TRBV13 and TRBJ2-3, the full variable domain is AAGVIQSPRHLIKEKRETATLKCYPIPRHDTVYWYQQGPGQDPQFLISFYEKMQSDKGSIPDRFSAQQFSDYHSELNMSSLELGDSALYFCASSLLLAGGSDTQYFGPGTRLTVL.

The V gene is TRBV7-9, the J gene TRBJ1-1, with 9 bases aligning to TRBD1. After removal of 5 bases from V and 5 bases from J, the junction contained 15 bases not matched to a gene. CDR1 is SEHNR, CDR2 FQNEAQ, per germline (reference sequence). This CDR3 has 17 residues. In DNA form, the CDR3 reads TGTGCCAGCAGCACAACTAACGGGACAGGGTTTGGAACTGAAGCTTTCTTT. As protein: CASSTTNGTGFGTEAFF.

CDR3 loop: CAISGQGIDGYTF. The DNA of the CDR3 is TGTGCCATCAGTGGACAGGGGATCGATGGCTACACCTTC. This chain joins TRBV10-3 and TRBJ1-2, with TRBD1 matching over 8 bases. The germline CDR1 and CDR2 sequences are ENHRY and SYGVKD. V trimming: 4 bases; J trimming: 6 bases; junction bases outside the gene matches: 4. CDR3 length equals 13 residues.

The chain couples TRBV5-1 to TRBJ2-3, with 9 bases matching TRBD2. The V segment lost 4 bases and the J segment 3 bases; nucleotides outside the gene matches: 15. The CDR3 has 18 amino acids. Per germline, CDR1 SGHRS and CDR2 YFSETQ. Here the CDR3 DNA reads TGCGCCAGCAGCCCCGAGATTAGCGGGGGTGTTGGGACAGATACGCAGTATTTT. Protein product: CASSPEISGGVGTDTQYF.

The CDR3 spells CASSGQTGVGNQPQHF. DNA of the CDR3: TGTGCCAGCAGTGGCCAGACAGGGGTGGGCAATCAGCCCCAGCATTTT. The gene calls are TRBV6-1 and TRBJ1-5; 8 bases are a match to TRBD1. V was pared by 4 bases and J by 2 bases, with 7 bases of the junction left unmatched. Per germline, CDR1 MNHNS and CDR2 SASEGT. The CDR3 is 16 amino acids.

The chain recombines TRBV23-1 with TRBJ2-2; maybe TRBD1 (5 bases). TRBV23-1 is an open reading frame whose function is uncertain. V was cut by 3 bases and J by 5 bases, with 13 bases left in between. The CDR3 is 15 amino acids. DNA of the CDR3: TGCGCCAGCAGTCACCCGCAGGGTCGAACCGGGGAGCTGTTTTTT. Amino acid sequence: CASSHPQGRTGELFF.

The rearrangement joins TRBV6-4 to TRBJ2-4, with D possibly TRBD1 on 5 matching bases. Trimming removed 1 base from V and 2 bases from J, with 9 bases in between. The V gene's germline CDR1 is MRHNA and CDR2 SNTAGT. CDR3 length: 15 residues. CDR3 nucleotides: TGTGCCAGCAGTGACTTTCAGGGTACCAAAAACATTCAGTACTTC. Its translation is CASSDFQGTKNIQYF.

The chain carries TRBV9 and TRBJ2-4, with D perhaps TRBD2 (6 bases). CDR3 length equals 16 residues. V lost 0 bases and J 2 bases, leaving 12 bases between the germline ends. Looked up from germline, CDR1 is SGDLS and CDR2 is YYNGEE. CDR3 sequence (DNA): TGTGCCAGCAGCGTAGCCCCGGGGACTTCCAAAAACATTCAGTACTTC. Protein: CASSVAPGTSKNIQYF.